This T cell receptor beta chain derives from a study of cytomegalovirus exposure and HLA in healthy donors. Study-level points and caveats: The classifier reportedly diagnosed cytomegalovirus status with high sensitivity and specificity. Prior analysis indicated that the majority of TCR beta V segments exhibited productivity approximately 87% or approximately 30% of the time. In a later analysis, the majority of CMV-associated beta chains seemingly showed HLA restriction.

The CDR3 extends over 14 amino acids. To note about this clone: The antigen is undetermined.

Both 60 Vbeta primers and 13 Jbeta primers went into the PCR. Assay used: immunoSEQ multiplex PCR; TCRdb lists only in-frame clones, some missing. The sample includes nearly 200,000 clones, 82% of them seen just once. The sample consisted of PBMCs. The V and J genes are TRBV21-1 and TRBJ1-5; the tabulated D call, TRBD1, remains unverified against the DNA. TRBV21-1 is a pseudogene segment. The TCR comes from a woman aged 45-65 years in good health and CMV-seropositive. The CDR3 sequence is CASRDDRGSQPQHF. The CDR3 region has the DNA TGTGCCAGCCGCGATGACAGGGGTAGTCAGCCCCAGCATTTT.